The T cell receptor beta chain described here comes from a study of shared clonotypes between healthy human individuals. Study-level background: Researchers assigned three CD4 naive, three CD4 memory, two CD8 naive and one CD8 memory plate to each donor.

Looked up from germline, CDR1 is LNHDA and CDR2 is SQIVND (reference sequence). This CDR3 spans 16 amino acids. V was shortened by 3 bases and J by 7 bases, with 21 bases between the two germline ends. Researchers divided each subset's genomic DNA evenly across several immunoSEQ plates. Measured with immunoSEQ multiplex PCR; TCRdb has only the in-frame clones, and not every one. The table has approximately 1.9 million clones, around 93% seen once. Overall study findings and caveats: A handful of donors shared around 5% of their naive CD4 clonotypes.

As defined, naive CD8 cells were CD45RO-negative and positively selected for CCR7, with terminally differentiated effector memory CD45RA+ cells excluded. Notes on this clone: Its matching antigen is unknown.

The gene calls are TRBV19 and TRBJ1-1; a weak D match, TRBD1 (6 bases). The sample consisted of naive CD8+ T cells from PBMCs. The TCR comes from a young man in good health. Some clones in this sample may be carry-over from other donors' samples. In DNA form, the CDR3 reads TGTGCCAGTAGTATCCAGGGGCATGGTTATTCGGGTGAAGCTTTCTTT. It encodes CASSIQGHGYSGEAFF.